Listed here are 30 T cell receptor beta chains from one sample, sequenced in a study of T cell changes during pregnancy in multiple sclerosis (dated by TCRdb to about 2019). Library prep was done by the immunoSEQ multiplex PCR assay. TCRdb retrieved this table from immuneACCESS and kept in-frame rearrangements only. Not all clones are present; in checked studies, unresolved V genes account for under half, and no reason is known for the remainder. This sample has around 92,000 clones in its table, and 85% to 95% of those were observed once. The ten largest clones take up over 3.5% of the sample. The sample here was peripheral blood, taken in the first trimester of pregnancy. The receptors come from a female donor with multiple sclerosis, enrolled in a pregnancy study.

The chain recombines TRBV7-9 with TRBJ1-1; possible D gene TRBD1, 5 bases. The CDR3 has 15 residues. The germline V gene encodes CDR1 SEHNR and CDR2 FQNEAQ (reference sequence). V lost 4 bases and J 4 bases, leaving 16 bases between the germline ends. CDR3 sequence: CASSSIAGSVTEAFF. In nucleotides, the CDR3 is TGTGCCAGCAGCTCAATTGCAGGGTCCGTCACTGAAGCTTTCTTT.

This chain joins TRBV14 and TRBJ2-7, with no clear D. The CDR3 extends over 15 amino acids. With 0 bases removed from V and 1 base from J, the gap between germline ends came to 10 bases. The V gene's germline CDR1 is SGHDN and CDR2 FVKESK. The CDR3 is CASSQDLVRSYEQYF. CDR3 sequence (DNA): TGTGCCAGCAGCCAAGATCTTGTGAGATCCTACGAGCAGTACTTC.

The chain employs TRBV11-2 and TRBJ1-2, with no clear D. From germline, CDR1 is SGHAT and CDR2 FQNNGV. The CDR3 totals 13 residues. Trimming removed 3 bases from V and 6 bases from J, with 11 bases in between. CDR3 region: CASSFGEADGYTF. The CDR3 nucleotides are TGTGCCAGCAGCTTTGGGGAGGCGGATGGCTACACCTTC.

V gene TRBV13 combines with J gene TRBJ2-1, with 7 bases identical to TRBD1. This CDR3 has 14 amino acids. J gave up 9 bases and V 5 bases, and 10 bases lay outside the gene matches. Germline CDR1 and CDR2: PRHDT and FYEKMQ (reference sequence). This chain's CDR3 is CASSPGEGAVEQFF. In DNA, the CDR3 is TGTGCCAGCAGCCCTGGAGAGGGGGCCGTTGAGCAGTTCTTC.

The chain is built from TRBV29-1 and TRBJ2-1; 8 nucleotides agree with TRBD2. Per germline, CDR1 SQVTM and CDR2 ANQGSEA. There are 13 residues in the CDR3. In DNA form, the CDR3 reads TGCAGTGAACTAGCGGACTCCTACAATGAGCAGTTCTTC. It yields the protein CSELADSYNEQFF.

The chain recombines TRBV6-5 with TRBJ1-1, with 7 bases lining up with TRBD1. The CDR3 spans 13 residues. The germline CDR1 and CDR2 sequences are MNHEY and SVGAGI. V shed 5 bases and J 4 bases; nucleotides not matched to a gene: 4. The CDR3 nucleotides read TGTGCCAGCAGTATGACAGGGCTCACTGAAGCTTTCTTT. Translation: CASSMTGLTEAFF.

The chain uses TRBV6-5 and TRBJ2-1, with TRBD1 as a possible D gene (6 bases). This CDR3 spans 14 amino acids. The V end was cut by 2 bases, the J end by 5 bases, with 10 bases between. The germline gives CDR1 MNHEY, CDR2 SVGAGI. The CDR3 spells CASSYLNRDNEQFF. In DNA, the CDR3 is TGTGCCAGCAGTTACCTGAACAGGGACAATGAGCAGTTCTTC.

The rearrangement uses TRBV12-5 and TRBJ2-2; 7 bases align to TRBD2. The CDR3 totals 19 residues. The germline CDR1 and CDR2 sequences are LGHNT and FRNRAP. With V trimmed by 2 bases and J by 5 bases, 17 bases remained unmatched. The CDR3 coding sequence is TGTGCTAGTGGTTTGTCCCCTCCCCAAACTAACGGGGGGACCGGGGAGCTGTTTTTT. It codes for CASGLSPPQTNGGTGELFF.

In this sample, this clone turned up once. The chain recombines TRBV7-9 with TRBJ2-7; 9 bases fit TRBD2. J gave up 1 base and V 5 bases, and 6 bases lay outside the gene matches. CDR1 and CDR2 from the germline V gene are SEHNR and FQNEAQ (reference sequence). The length of the CDR3 is 15 residues. The CDR3 DNA is TGTGCCAGCAGCACCGGGACTAGCCGATCCTACGAGCAGTACTTC. Its protein product is CASSTGTSRSYEQYF. The variable domain in full, with the rest retrieved from reference TRBV7-9 and TRBJ2-7, is DTGVSQNPRHKITKRGQNVTFRCDPISEHNRLYWYRQTLGQGPEFLTYFQNEAQLEKSRLLSDRFSAERPKGSFSTLEIQRTEQGDSAMYLCASSTGTSRSYEQYFGPGTRLTVT.

The chain combines TRBV27 with TRBJ2-2; D gene uncertain. Germline V gene lookup returns CDR1 MNHEY and CDR2 SMNVEV (reference sequence). The CDR3 consists of 13 residues. The V end lost 0 bases, the J end lost 4 bases, and 3 bases lay between the germline ends. The CDR3 protein is CASSLSLTGELFF. In nucleotides, the CDR3 is TGTGCCAGCAGTTTATCCCTCACCGGGGAGCTGTTTTTT.

The V and J genes are TRBV25-1 and TRBJ1-4; 7 bases are shared with TRBD1. The CDR3 runs 15 residues. The V gene's germline CDR1 is MGHDK and CDR2 SYGVNS. V shed 2 bases and J 5 bases; nucleotides not matched to a gene: 5. The CDR3 region has the DNA TGTGCCAGCAGTGAAGTGGGACAGCCGAATGAAAAACTGTTTTTT. This gives the protein CASSEVGQPNEKLFF.

The chain links TRBV6-1 to TRBJ2-2; no clear D. Per germline, CDR1 MNHNS and CDR2 SASEGT. Trimming pared 6 bases from V and 6 bases from J, leaving 8 bases between. The CDR3 is 12 amino acids. The CDR3 bases are TGTGCCAGCAGGAGGAGTCCCGGGGAGCTGTTTTTT. Encoded protein: CASRRSPGELFF.

This chain uses TRBV13 with TRBJ2-7, with 8 bases identical to TRBD1. Trimming at V came to 6 bases and at J to 1 base, leaving 11 bases not matched to a gene. CDR3 length equals 16 residues. Germline values: CDR1 PRHDT, CDR2 FYEKMQ (reference sequence). Here the CDR3 DNA reads TGTGCCAGCAGTGGGAACCGACAGGGGACATCCTACGAGCAGTACTTC. As protein: CASSGNRQGTSYEQYF.

This clone came up once. Distinct nucleotide sequences in the sample also encode this CDR3. The chain employs TRBV6-5 and TRBJ2-7; TRBD1 matches at 10 bases. CDR1 MNHEY and CDR2 SVGAGI come from the germline V gene. The CDR3 is 15 amino acids. With V trimmed by 6 bases and J by 2 bases, 7 bases remained unmatched. In nucleotides, the CDR3 is TGTGCCAGCAGCTACCGGGACAGGGGTGCCTACGAGCAGTACTTC. Its protein product is CASSYRDRGAYEQYF.

The chain carries TRBV10-2 and TRBJ2-7; TRBD2 matches 7 bases. Germline V gene lookup returns CDR1 WSHSY and CDR2 SAAADI. With V trimmed by 7 bases and J by 4 bases, 13 bases remained unmatched. This CDR3 region has 15 residues. In nucleotides, the CDR3 is TGCGCCAGCACCCCCGGACCCCGGGGAGGGTACGAGCAGTACTTC. Translation: CASTPGPRGGYEQYF.

The chain uses TRBV29-1 and TRBJ1-1, with 11 nucleotides matching TRBD1. Germline CDR1 is SQVTM and CDR2 is ANQGSEA. The CDR3 length is 13 residues. The junction had 6 bases not matched to a gene; V was cut back by 6 bases and J by 6 bases. The CDR3 coding sequence is TGCAGCGTCATGGGACAGGGGGACCCTGAAGCTTTCTTT. It codes for CSVMGQGDPEAFF.

The chain joins TRBV2 to TRBJ2-7; 8 positions agree with TRBD2. Losses at the gene ends were 2 bases for V and 1 base for J; bases not matched to a gene: 4. This CDR3 region has 15 residues. Germline V gives CDR1 SNHLY, CDR2 FYNNEI. The CDR3 coding sequence is TGTGCCAGCAGTGAATGGACTAGCACTTCCTACGAGCAGTACTTC. Translation: CASSEWTSTSYEQYF.

In DNA form, the CDR3 reads TGTGCCAGCTCTCTCCAGGGGGGCGACAACTATGGCTACACCTTC. This translates into CASSLQGGDNYGYTF. The chain couples TRBV18 to TRBJ1-2; the match to TRBD1 covers 7 bases. With V trimmed by 6 bases and J by 2 bases, 9 bases remained unmatched. The germline CDR1 and CDR2 sequences are KGHSH and LQKENI. This CDR3 is 15 amino acids long.

This sequence joins TRBV13 and TRBJ2-1; TRBD2 matches at 7 bases. Germline V gene lookup returns CDR1 PRHDT and CDR2 FYEKMQ (reference sequence). The CDR3 covers 16 residues. V gave up 5 bases and J gave up 4 bases; unmatched junction bases: 11. The CDR3 DNA reads TGTGCCAGCAGCCCCTGGTCGAGCGGGGAGTACAATGAGCAGTTCTTC. Its translation is CASSPWSSGEYNEQFF.

The V gene is TRBV29-1, the J gene TRBJ2-4; D might be TRBD1 (6 bases). This CDR3 spans 13 amino acids. Trimming left V 0 bases short and J 3 bases short, with 6 bases between. Germline assignment: CDR1 SQVTM and CDR2 ANQGSEA. CDR3 in amino acids: CSVEEDSKNIQYF. The CDR3 nucleotides read TGCAGCGTTGAAGAGGACAGCAAAAACATTCAGTACTTC.

The chain has TRBV4-2 and TRBJ2-1, with 8 bases aligning to TRBD2. The germline gives CDR1 LGHNA, CDR2 YNFKEQ. The CDR3 is 15 residues long. After removal of 1 base from V and 4 bases from J, the junction contained 3 bases not matched to a gene. Here the CDR3 reads CASSQAGGGYNEQFF. The CDR3 DNA sequence: TGTGCCAGCAGCCAAGCGGGGGGGGGATACAATGAGCAGTTCTTC.

The rearrangement uses TRBV2 and TRBJ1-5; 7 nucleotides match TRBD1. The CDR3 extends over 14 amino acids. Germline CDR1 reads SNHLY; CDR2 reads FYNNEI. V shed 5 bases and J 3 bases; nucleotides not matched to a gene: 4. CDR3 sequence reads: CASSIQGVNQPQHF. DNA of the CDR3: TGTGCCAGCAGTATCCAGGGGGTCAATCAGCCCCAGCATTTT.

V gene TRBV11-2 combines with J gene TRBJ2-3; no reliable D call. CDR3 length equals 11 residues. Germline assignment: CDR1 SGHAT and CDR2 FQNNGV. The V and J ends lost 5 bases and 5 bases respectively, with 5 bases between them. CDR3 DNA sequence: TGTGCCAGCAGCCCCTTAGATACGCAGTATTTT. Its protein is CASSPLDTQYF.

This clone occurred once. V and J are TRBV15 and TRBJ2-4; tentatively, D is TRBD1 (7 bases). The germline V and J ends were trimmed by 3 bases and 5 bases, with 8 bases remaining between them. Germline values: CDR1 LNHNV, CDR2 YYDKDF (reference sequence). The CDR3 spans 13 residues. The CDR3, as DNA: TGTGCCACCAGCAGCAGGGGGGAAAACATTCAGTACTTC. This translates into CATSSRGENIQYF.

The J gene is TRBJ2-5, the V gene TRBV6-6; 14 nucleotides align to TRBD2. CDR3 length equals 16 residues. Trimming cost V 6 bases and J 7 bases; bases outside gene matches: 10. From germline, CDR1 is MNHNY and CDR2 SVGAGI (reference sequence). CDR3 sequence reads: CASSRLAGGPQTTQYF. CDR3 bases: TGTGCCAGCAGCAGACTAGCGGGGGGGCCTCAGACGACCCAGTACTTC.

J is TRBJ1-1 and V is TRBV6-5; the D gene is possibly TRBD1 (5 bases). CDR3 length: 16 residues. V lost 2 bases and J 1 base, leaving 14 bases between the germline ends. The germline gives CDR1 MNHEY, CDR2 SVGAGI. This CDR3 is CASSYHGGEPNTEAFF. For the CDR3, the DNA is TGTGCCAGCAGTTACCATGGGGGGGAGCCGAACACTGAAGCTTTCTTT.

Here the CDR3 DNA reads TGTGCCAGCAGGAACAGGGGAAAACTGTTTTTT. This encodes CASRNRGKLFF. The chain links TRBV6-1 to TRBJ1-4; 7 bases line up with TRBD1. The CDR3 has 11 residues. The V gene's germline CDR1 is MNHNS and CDR2 SASEGT. Trimming took 6 bases from V and 10 from J; bases not matched to a gene: 2.

The J gene is TRBJ1-1, the V gene TRBV10-1, with D unclear. This CDR3 comprises 13 residues. Germline values: CDR1 WNHNN, CDR2 SYGVQD (reference sequence). The germline V and J ends were trimmed by 0 bases and 4 bases, with 6 bases remaining between them. The CDR3 spells CASSESGSTEAFF. The CDR3 DNA reads TGCGCCAGCAGTGAGTCAGGGAGCACTGAAGCTTTCTTT.

The V gene is TRBV5-1, the J gene TRBJ1-1; weak D call: TRBD1 (6 bases). The CDR3 is 14 residues long. V gave up 4 bases and J gave up 7 bases, with 17 bases separating them. CDR1 is SGHRS, CDR2 YFSETQ, per germline. CDR3 in amino acids: CASSPRTRGNEAFF. CDR3 sequence (DNA): TGCGCCAGCAGCCCCCGGACGAGGGGGAATGAAGCTTTCTTT.

The chain links TRBV29-1 to TRBJ2-2; D remains unclear. This CDR3 has 11 residues. In germline, CDR1 is SQVTM, CDR2 ANQGSEA. V was pared by 6 bases and J by 4 bases, with 6 bases between. The DNA of the CDR3 is TGCAGCGTCTCCCGCACCGGGGAGCTGTTTTTT. This sequence encodes CSVSRTGELFF.